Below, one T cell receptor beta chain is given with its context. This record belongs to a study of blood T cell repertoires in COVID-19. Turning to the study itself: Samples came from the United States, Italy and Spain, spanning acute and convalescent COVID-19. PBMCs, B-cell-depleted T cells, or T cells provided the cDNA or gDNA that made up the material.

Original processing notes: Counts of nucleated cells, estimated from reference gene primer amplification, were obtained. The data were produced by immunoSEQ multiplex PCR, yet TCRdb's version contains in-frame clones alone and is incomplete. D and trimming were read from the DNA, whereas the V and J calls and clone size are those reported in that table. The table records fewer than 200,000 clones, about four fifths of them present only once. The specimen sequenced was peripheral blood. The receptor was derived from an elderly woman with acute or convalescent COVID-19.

This chain's CDR3 is CASSLSNVQLYEQYF. CDR3 in DNA: TGTGCCAGCAGCTTGTCGAATGTACAGCTCTACGAGCAGTACTTC. The chain couples TRBV11-2 to TRBJ2-7; D is uncertain. V lost 3 bases and J lost 3, with 15 bases in between. Per the germline V gene, CDR1 is SGHAT and CDR2 is FQNNGV. The CDR3 loop spans 15 amino acids.